The clone carrying this T cell receptor (beta chain) was observed a handful of times. The CDR3 loop spans 16 amino acids. V was clipped by 6 bases and J by 4 bases; unmatched bases: 11. Germline loops: CDR1 MDHEN, CDR2 SYDVKM. This specimen comes from a study of identical twins. TCRdb itself ran the 5' RACE reads through MiXCR, one entry per CDR3 protein. The sample shows about 530,000 distinct CDR3 sequences, about 15% of them seen only once. This same sample was also part of a study on yellow fever vaccine responses in identical twins.

J is TRBJ2-1 and V is TRBV28; 8 nucleotides match TRBD2. Sample: CD4+ T cells sorted from blood. The clonotype comes from a woman under 30 in good health. CDR3 residues: CASSLIPSGSYNEQFF. CDR3 nucleotide sequence: TGTGCCAGCAGCCTTATCCCAAGCGGGAGTTACAATGAGCAGTTCTTC.